This is a list of T cell receptor beta chains from one sample in a study of T cells in Graves' hyperthyroidism and ophthalmopathy. TCRdb fed the multiplex PCR reads into MiXCR, producing one record per CDR3 protein. The sample has 220,000 or so distinct CDR3 sequences; 16% are singletons. The sequenced material came from blood. These receptors were obtained from a woman under 30 with Graves' ophthalmopathy. CDR3s include the opening cysteine and the closing phenylalanine or tryptophan. D genes are given only for firm matches. Some rows mark clone size as missing; the rest say once, few, many or name a class of expanded clone.

v_gene	len	abundance	d_gene	j_gene	CDR3aa	CDR3nt
TRBV12-3/TRBV12-4	15	many	-	TRBJ2-2	CASSLGLTNTGELFF	TGTGCCAGCAGTTTAGGGCTTACGAACACCGGGGAGCTGTTTTTT
TRBV19	13	-	-	TRBJ2-1	CASSTYGGNEQFF	TGTGCCAGTAGTACCTACGGGGGCAATGAGCAGTTCTTC
TRBV7-9	13	many	-	TRBJ1-1	CASSLAARTEAFF	TGTGCCAGCAGCTTAGCCGCTCGCACTGAAGCTTTCTTT
TRBV6-2/TRBV6-3	14	many	-	TRBJ2-3	CASSFLKKTDTQYF	TGTGCCAGCAGTTTCCTGAAGAAAACAGATACGCAGTATTTT
TRBV27	16	-	TRBD1	TRBJ2-5	CASSWGQGRDQETQYF	TGTGCCAGCAGTTGGGGACAGGGGCGCGACCAAGAGACCCAGTACTTC
TRBV3-1	12	many	-	TRBJ2-3	CASSQAPRGQYF	TGTGCCAGCAGCCAAGCGCCCCGGGGGCAGTATTTT
TRBV6-2/TRBV6-3	16	many	TRBD1	TRBJ1-2	CASRKGLWDRLSGYTF	TGTGCCAGCAGAAAAGGATTGTGGGACAGGCTCTCCGGCTACACCTTC
TRBV2	16	many	TRBD1	TRBJ1-5	CASSLSRTGLDQPQHF	TGTGCCAGCAGTCTCTCCCGGACAGGGTTAGATCAGCCCCAGCATTTT
TRBV20-1	14	many	TRBD2	TRBJ2-3	CSARAASGLDTQYF	TGCAGTGCTAGAGCCGCTAGCGGGCTAGATACGCAGTATTTT
TRBV7-7	13	many	TRBD1	TRBJ2-1	CASSLDRENEQFF	TGTGCTAGCAGCTTGGACAGGGAAAATGAGCAGTTCTTC
TRBV6-1	17	few	TRBD1	TRBJ2-6	CASRPGTASSGANVLTF	TGTGCCAGCAGACCTGGGACAGCCAGCTCTGGGGCCAACGTCCTGACTTTC
TRBV20-1	13	many	TRBD1	TRBJ1-4	CSATQDRVEKLFF	TGCAGTGCTACTCAAGACAGGGTTGAAAAACTGTTTTTT
TRBV28	16	-	-	TRBJ2-2	CASSQSEAGYTGELFF	TGTGCCAGCAGTCAGTCTGAGGCCGGCTACACCGGGGAGCTGTTTTTT
TRBV2	12	many	TRBD1	TRBJ1-1	CASSQGAGEAFF	TGTGCCAGCAGCCAGGGGGCGGGTGAAGCTTTCTTT
TRBV4-1	18	few	-	TRBJ2-2	CASSQEGSGGRNTGELFF	TGCGCCAGCAGCCAAGAGGGGTCGGGCGGCCGGAACACCGGGGAGCTGTTTTTT
TRBV20-1	16	many	TRBD2	TRBJ2-3	CSAYWGGAGSTDTQYF	TGCAGTGCTTATTGGGGAGGGGCCGGGAGCACAGATACGCAGTATTTT
TRBV3-1	16	many	TRBD2	TRBJ2-7	CASSARGSGRADEQYF	TGTGCCAGCAGCGCCCGAGGGAGCGGGAGGGCCGATGAGCAGTACTTC
TRBV6-1	16	many	TRBD2	TRBJ2-3	CASSPPTSGGPDTQYF	TGTGCCAGCAGTCCCCCCACTAGCGGGGGGCCAGATACGCAGTATTTT
TRBV28	17	-	TRBD1	TRBJ1-1	CASSLGWGTGGVTEAFF	TGTGCCAGCAGTTTAGGTTGGGGGACAGGGGGCGTCACTGAAGCTTTCTTT
TRBV6-1	14	many	-	TRBJ1-1	CASSEGGLGTEAFF	TGTGCCAGCAGTGAAGGGGGCCTGGGGACTGAAGCTTTCTTT
TRBV30	14	many	-	TRBJ1-6	CAWSISSYNSPLHF	TGTGCCTGGAGTATTAGCTCCTATAATTCACCCCTCCACTTT
TRBV7-8	14	many	-	TRBJ1-6	CASSLGGAGSPLHF	TGTGCCAGCAGCTTAGGAGGGGCCGGATCACCCCTCCACTTT
TRBV7-9	13	few	-	TRBJ1-2	CASSSANPEGYTF	TGTGCCAGCAGCTCGGCGAATCCGGAAGGCTACACCTTC
TRBV25-1	13	-	-	TRBJ1-4	CASSARINEKLFF	TGTGCCAGCAGTGCCCGGATTAATGAAAAACTGTTTTTT
TRBV6-1	13	-	-	TRBJ1-4	CASSSDNREKLFF	TGTGCCAGCAGCTCGGACAACCGTGAAAAACTGTTTTTT
TRBV7-3	16	many	-	TRBJ1-1	CASSLNNNRVNTEAFF	TGTGCCAGCAGCTTAAACAATAACAGGGTTAACACTGAAGCTTTCTTT
TRBV6-2/TRBV6-3	16	once	TRBD2	TRBJ2-3	CASSYSTRERSDTQYF	TGTGCCAGCAGTTACTCGACGCGGGAGAGGTCAGATACGCAGTATTTT
TRBV7-9	18	many	TRBD2	TRBJ2-3	CASSQLGTSGSVADTQYF	TGTGCCAGCAGCCAACTTGGGACTAGCGGGAGTGTGGCAGATACGCAGTATTTT
TRBV27	15	-	-	TRBJ2-1	CASSLQVSSYNEQFF	TGTGCCAGCAGCCTACAAGTTAGCTCCTACAATGAGCAGTTCTTC
TRBV28	15	many	-	TRBJ1-2	CASSSGTYTNYGYTF	TGTGCCAGCAGTTCCGGGACGTATACTAACTATGGCTACACCTTC
TRBV29-1	13	many	TRBD2	TRBJ2-3	CSITPGGLDTQYF	TGCAGCATTACCCCGGGGGGGCTGGATACGCAGTATTTT
TRBV9	17	large	TRBD2	TRBJ2-3	CASSREGGRDSTDTQYF	TGTGCCAGCAGTAGAGAGGGCGGGAGGGATTCCACAGATACGCAGTATTTT
TRBV28	15	many	TRBD1	TRBJ1-2	CASSFGSDRVYGYTF	TGTGCCAGCAGTTTTGGTTCGGACAGGGTCTATGGCTACACCTTC
TRBV29-1	13	many	-	TRBJ2-7	CSAATSHDYEQYF	TGCAGCGCCGCAACCTCACACGATTACGAGCAGTACTTC
TRBV12-3/TRBV12-4	16	-	-	TRBJ1-1	CASSSRLGQKNTEAFF	TGTGCCAGCAGTTCCCGTTTAGGACAGAAGAACACTGAAGCTTTCTTT
TRBV5-6	14	many	-	TRBJ2-7	CASRTQGIPYEQYF	TGTGCCAGCCGCACGCAGGGGATCCCCTACGAGCAGTACTTC
TRBV7-2	14	many	-	TRBJ1-1	CASSLLSATLEAFF	TGTGCCAGCAGCTTACTTTCGGCGACGCTTGAAGCTTTCTTT
TRBV10-2	15	many	-	TRBJ2-7	CASSVGTGRSYEQYF	TGCGCCAGCAGTGTGGGAACAGGAAGGTCCTACGAGCAGTACTTC
TRBV7-9	16	many	TRBD1	TRBJ2-1	CASSSGTGGSYNEQFF	TGTGCCAGCAGCTCGGGGACAGGGGGTTCCTACAATGAGCAGTTCTTC
TRBV4-1	14	many	-	TRBJ1-1	CASRGAWFNTEAFF	TGCGCCAGCAGAGGGGCATGGTTTAACACTGAAGCTTTCTTT
TRBV11-2	15	many	TRBD1	TRBJ2-3	CASSLGNRGPDTQYF	TGTGCCAGCAGCTTAGGCAACAGGGGGCCAGATACGCAGTATTTT
TRBV15	14	many	TRBD1	TRBJ1-1	CATGGDRLNTEAFF	TGTGCCACCGGAGGGGACAGGCTGAACACTGAAGCTTTCTTT
TRBV19	14	many	TRBD1	TRBJ2-4	CASSIGTGWNIQYF	TGTGCCAGTAGTATCGGGACAGGGTGGAACATTCAGTACTTC
TRBV5-1	17	-	TRBD1	TRBJ2-6	CASSLGPTGAGANVLTF	TGCGCCAGCAGCTTGGGTCCAACAGGGGCTGGGGCCAACGTCCTGACTTTC
TRBV19	13	many	-	TRBJ1-2	CASSMSTVVGYTF	TGTGCCAGTAGTATGTCCACCGTTGTTGGCTACACCTTC
TRBV10-3	14	-	-	TRBJ2-2	CAIRPFNSPGELFF	TGTGCCATCAGGCCCTTTAACAGTCCCGGGGAGCTGTTTTTT
TRBV7-9	18	-	TRBD2	TRBJ2-5	CASSSRLRTSGGKETQYF	TGTGCCAGCAGCTCAAGACTAAGGACTAGCGGGGGTAAAGAGACCCAGTACTTC
TRBV20-1	12	many	-	TRBJ1-2	CSARPGAHGYTF	TGCAGTGCTAGACCGGGGGCGCATGGCTACACCTTC
TRBV12-3/TRBV12-4	14	many	-	TRBJ1-1	CASTSGRGNTEAFF	TGTGCCAGCACCTCGGGACGGGGGAACACTGAAGCTTTCTTT
TRBV7-3	16	-	-	TRBJ2-5	CASSLTLRLQQETQYF	TGTGCCAGCAGCTTAACCCTGCGCCTACAGCAAGAGACCCAGTACTTC
TRBV3-1	14	-	-	TRBJ2-5	CASSPSDLPETQYF	TGTGCCAGCAGCCCAAGTGACCTTCCAGAGACCCAGTACTTC
TRBV7-3	16	many	-	TRBJ2-1	CASSISRDLTSSEQFF	TGTGCCAGCAGCATCAGCCGGGACCTGACTTCTTCTGAGCAGTTCTTC
TRBV3-1	16	few	TRBD2	TRBJ2-7	CASSQGLAGAGYEQYF	TGTGCCAGCAGCCAAGGACTAGCGGGAGCCGGGTACGAGCAGTACTTC
TRBV28	15	many	-	TRBJ2-3	CASSLRGLITDTQYF	TGTGCCAGCAGTTTAAGGGGATTGATTACAGATACGCAGTATTTT
TRBV4-1	17	-	-	TRBJ1-1	CASSQVGPPGANTEAFF	TGCGCCAGCAGCCAAGTCGGTCCCCCGGGGGCGAACACTGAAGCTTTCTTT